This T cell receptor beta chain was identified in a study of response to subunit inactivated influenza vaccine. TCRdb re-derived calls from the RT-PCR reads in MiXCR, one entry per CDR3 protein. This sample has around 850,000 distinct CDR3 sequences, with approximately 18% found just once. Trimming cost V 2 bases and J 8 bases; bases outside gene matches: 2. Germline assignment: CDR1 LGHDT and CDR2 YNNKEL (reference sequence). CDR3 length: 12 amino acids. Points from the study as a whole: The authors offered the suggestion that each seasonal influenza vaccination recruits few new T cells.

This clonotype was counted many times. Its antigen is currently unknown. The starting material was PBMCs from blood, obtained 5 days after vaccination. The V gene is TRBV3-1, the J gene TRBJ2-7, with 8 bases identical to TRBD2. The clonotype originates from a man in his fifties or sixties who received an inactivated influenza vaccine. In DNA, the CDR3 is TGTGCCAGCAGCCAATCGGGAGGGAAGCAGTACTTC. This encodes CASSQSGGKQYF.